This record covers a single T cell receptor (beta chain). Its antigen is as yet unknown. V was trimmed by 3 bases and J by 2 bases, leaving 5 bases between them. The CDR3 is 12 residues long. Germline lookup yields CDR1 GTSNPN and CDR2 SVGIG (reference sequence). These data originate in a study of cytomegalovirus exposure and HLA in healthy donors. Study outcomes and limitations: Within the data, a cluster of highly shared sequence variants was likely a sequencing artifact. Later work found most CMV-associated TCR beta chains apparently HLA-restricted. Earlier results showed most TCR beta V segments being productive about 87% or about 30% of the time.

PCR employed 60 Vbeta and 13 Jbeta primers. Assay used: immunoSEQ multiplex PCR; TCRdb lists only in-frame clones, some missing. Seen here are tens of thousands of clones, around three quarters observed once, and the top ten hold 9.7%. Sequencing was done on a sample of PBMCs. The sequence was collected from a woman between 45 and 65 years old in good health and CMV-seropositive. The chain recombines TRBV30 with TRBJ1-3; no clear D. CDR3 DNA: TGTGCCTGGAGCGGAGCTGGAAACACCATATATTTT. Its translation is CAWSGAGNTIYF.